The 25 T cell receptor beta chains below come from one sample, sequenced in a study of T cells after yellow fever vaccination. TCRdb reanalysed the 5' RACE reads using MiXCR and keeps one entry per CDR3 protein. The sample holds 250,000 or so distinct CDR3 sequences, roughly 6.2% seen once. Material: CD4+ T cells sorted from PBMCs, obtained on the day of the yellow fever booster vaccination. These receptors were taken from a man younger than 45 who received the YFV17D yellow fever vaccine.

The chain couples TRBV7-8 to TRBJ2-7; D ambiguous. Looked up from germline, CDR1 is SGHVS and CDR2 is FQNEAQ. This CDR3 has 12 residues. Trimming shortened V by 2 bases and J by 3 bases, and 5 bases separated the two germline ends. The CDR3 DNA is TGTGCCAGCAGCTTACATAACTACGAGCAGTACTTC. Its translation is CASSLHNYEQYF.

V and J are TRBV14 and TRBJ1-6; D is uncertain. The CDR3 runs 15 residues. Trimming cost V 1 base and J 4 bases, with 8 bases left between them. Germline V CDR1 and CDR2: SGHDN, FVKESK. The CDR3: CASSQGGIYNSPLHF. CDR3 nucleotides: TGTGCCAGCAGCCAAGGCGGGATTTATAATTCACCCCTCCACTTT.

The chain links TRBV20-1 to TRBJ2-7, with D perhaps matching TRBD2 (6 bases). V was shortened by 6 bases and J by 4 bases, with 16 bases between the two germline ends. Germline V gene data show CDR1 as DFQATT and CDR2 as SNEGSKA (reference sequence). The CDR3 contains 13 residues. The CDR3 DNA follows: TGCAGTGCCTCTTTGGGGGGAGGATACGAGCAGTACTTC. It encodes CSASLGGGYEQYF.

This clonotype has just a few counts. The rearrangement links TRBV7-2 to TRBJ2-5; D gene unclear. V was pared by 9 bases and J by 0 bases, with 20 bases between. Germline assignment: CDR1 SGHTA and CDR2 FQGNSA. The CDR3 consists of 16 residues. CDR3 nucleotides: TGTGCCAGGACGCTTTGGCCCCGCCGGGACCAAGAGACCCAGTACTTC. Translation gives CARTLWPRRDQETQYF.

The chain joins TRBV27 to TRBJ1-6; no reliable D call. The germline CDR1 and CDR2 sequences are MNHEY and SMNVEV (reference sequence). V gave up 11 bases and J gave up 2 bases, with 10 bases separating them. The CDR3 covers 13 residues. CDR3 DNA sequence: TGTGCCTCAACCAGGACCTATAATTCACCCCTCCACTTT. It specifies CASTRTYNSPLHF.

This clonotype was detected many times. The rearrangement joins TRBV19 to TRBJ2-7; a weak D match, TRBD1 (6 bases). This CDR3 region has 13 residues. Germline V CDR1 and CDR2: LNHDA, SQIVND (reference sequence). The V end lost 6 bases, the J end lost 2 bases, and 11 bases lay between the germline ends. The chain's CDR3 is CASSSGQTYEQYF. DNA for the CDR3: TGTGCCAGTAGCTCCGGACAGACCTACGAGCAGTACTTC.

The sample holds a few counts of this clonotype. The J gene is TRBJ2-5, the V gene TRBV7-2, with 15 bases aligning to TRBD2. This CDR3 is 21 amino acids long. Unmatched junction bases numbered 16, after V lost 0 bases and J lost 5 bases. Germline loops: CDR1 SGHTA, CDR2 FQGNSA. CDR3 nucleotides: TGTGCCAGCAGCTTAGCAGGAGTCGGACTAGCGGGAGGGGGATCGGGGGAGACCCAGTACTTC. It encodes CASSLAGVGLAGGGSGETQYF.

The chain carries TRBV7-8 and TRBJ2-3, with 7 bases identical to TRBD2. The CDR3 is 20 residues long. The junction had 20 bases not matched to a gene; V was cut back by 3 bases and J by 2 bases. CDR1 and CDR2 from the germline V gene are SGHVS and FQNEAQ. CDR3 bases: TGTGCCAGCAGCTTGCAGCAGCGGGATTATCATTCCCCCACCACAGATACGCAGTATTTT. Its translation: CASSLQQRDYHSPTTDTQYF.

In its sample, this clonotype was seen a few times. The chain couples TRBV12-3 or TRBV12-4 to TRBJ2-1; 7 bases align to TRBD2. The CDR3 is 14 residues long. Unmatched junction bases numbered 7, after V lost 3 bases and J lost 8 bases. CDR3 nucleotide sequence: TGTGCCAGCAGTTTGGGCGGGAGCGGCCATGAGCAGTTCTTC. Translated: CASSLGGSGHEQFF.

This chain connects TRBV20-1 to TRBJ2-7; 9 bases fit TRBD2. Germline lookup yields CDR1 DFQATT and CDR2 SNEGSKA (reference sequence). This CDR3 is built from 13 residues. Germline trimming cut 6 bases from V and 4 bases from J; bases unmatched to any gene: 7. The DNA of the CDR3 is TGCAGTGCCGTTAGCGGGAGTGGGTACGAGCAGTACTTC. Its translation: CSAVSGSGYEQYF.

This chain connects TRBV5-1 to TRBJ2-7, with 9 positions matching TRBD2. The CDR3 runs 14 residues. V shed 4 bases and J 7 bases; nucleotides not matched to a gene: 9. From germline, CDR1 is SGHRS and CDR2 YFSETQ. The CDR3: CASSPRTSVREQYF. The CDR3 DNA reads as TGCGCCAGCAGCCCTCGGACTAGCGTGAGGGAGCAGTACTTC.

The chain uses TRBV5-1 and TRBJ2-3; TRBD2 matches 10 bases. The CDR3 sequence is 15 residues long. CDR1 and CDR2 from the germline V gene are SGHRS and YFSETQ. The ends lost 4 bases at V and 2 bases at J; junction bases unmatched: 4. The CDR3 DNA sequence: TGCGCCAGCAGCCCAGCGGGAGGGATCACAGATACGCAGTATTTT. This sequence encodes CASSPAGGITDTQYF.

This clonotype appeared a few times. Its ends do not fully match the called genes, so a read error is possible. This chain uses TRBV19 with TRBJ2-2; tentative D call: TRBD2 (5 bases). CDR1 is LNHDA, CDR2 SQIVND, per germline (reference sequence). The CDR3 is made up of 14 amino acids. The DNA of the CDR3 is TGTGCCAGTAGGATAGCGAGAAACACCGGGGAGCTGTTTTTT. Translated, it gives CASRIARNTGELFF.

About this clonotype itself: A read error is possible here, since a much larger clone lies one base away. The genes are TRBV11-2 and TRBJ2-3; 8 bases are a match to TRBD2. Germline assignment: CDR1 SGHAT and CDR2 FQNNGV. This CDR3 has 16 amino acids. The CDR3 nucleotides read TGTGCCAGCAGCCTAGAACCAGCGGGAGATTCGGCTCCGCGGTATTTT. Translation gives CASSLEPAGDSAPRYF. The variable domain in full, with the rest retrieved from reference TRBV11-2 and TRBJ2-3, is EAGVAQSPRYKIIEKRQSVAFWCNPISGHATLYWYQQILGQGPKLLIQFQNNGVVDDSQLPKDRFSAERLKGVDSTLKIQPAKLEDSAVYLCASSLEPAGDSAPRYFGPGTRLTVL.

This clonotype was detected only a few times. The chain couples TRBV10-3 to TRBJ1-2; D might be TRBD1 (5 bases). V dropped 5 bases and J dropped 8 bases, with 21 bases sitting between them. Germline-derived CDR1 and CDR2 are ENHRY and SYGVKD. This CDR3 has 15 residues. CDR3 sequence reads: CAISPAVGGKDGYTF. The CDR3 bases are TGTGCCATCAGTCCAGCGGTGGGGGGAAAGGACGGCTACACCTTC.

The CDR3 region is CASRDRQYF. CDR3 sequence (DNA): TGTGCCAGCAGAGACCGGCAGTACTTC. V and J are TRBV12-3 or TRBV12-4 and TRBJ2-7; the D is unclear. The CDR3 consists of 9 residues. V lost 6 bases and J lost 9, with 6 bases in between.

This clonotype was counted ten times or more. The chain joins TRBV11-2 to TRBJ2-3, with 10 bases fitting TRBD2. This CDR3 region has 19 residues. V shed 5 bases and J 2 bases; nucleotides not matched to a gene: 16. The germline V gene has CDR1 SGHAT and CDR2 FQNNGV. The CDR3 DNA sequence: TGTGCCAGCAGCCCCACCAGGCTAGCGGGAGTACCCCTCACAGATACGCAGTATTTT. It codes for CASSPTRLAGVPLTDTQYF.

The chain carries TRBV2 and TRBJ1-6; no firm D call. CDR3 length equals 14 residues. Between the trimmed V and J ends, which lost 6 bases and 5 bases, there was a span of 11 bases. CDR1 is SNHLY and CDR2 is FYNNEI in the germline V gene. The CDR3 DNA follows: TGTGCCAGCAGCCTTCGACGGAATAATTCACCCCTCCACTTT. This gives the protein CASSLRRNNSPLHF.

This clonotype turned up a few times. The rearrangement links TRBV7-2 to TRBJ2-7, with 8 bases lining up with TRBD1. V shed 4 bases and J 2 bases; nucleotides not matched to a gene: 4. The CDR3 is 14 amino acids. CDR1 and CDR2 from the germline V gene are SGHTA and FQGNSA. The CDR3 spells CASSSRTGTYEQYF. CDR3 bases: TGTGCCAGCAGCTCACGGACAGGGACCTACGAGCAGTACTTC.

This clonotype turned up a few times. The chain recombines TRBV14 with TRBJ2-7; D gene unclear. The V end was cut by 0 bases, the J end by 3 bases, with 12 bases between. CDR3 length equals 15 residues. In germline, CDR1 is SGHDN, CDR2 FVKESK. CDR3 loop: CASSQDMARRYEQYF. CDR3 nucleotides: TGTGCCAGCAGCCAAGATATGGCTAGACGCTACGAGCAGTACTTC.

This clonotype appeared many times. J is TRBJ2-7 and V is TRBV5-1; no clear D gene. Trimming shortened V by 0 bases and J by 3 bases, and 7 bases separated the two germline ends. The CDR3 is 13 residues long. Germline assignment: CDR1 SGHRS and CDR2 YFSETQ. The DNA of the CDR3 is TGCGCCAGCAGCTTGGCTGTTTACTACGAGCAGTACTTC. It encodes CASSLAVYYEQYF.

V usage is TRBV20-1 and J usage is TRBJ2-6; tentative D call: TRBD1 (5 bases). The CDR3 contains 15 residues. Looked up from germline, CDR1 is DFQATT and CDR2 is SNEGSKA (reference sequence). V shed 4 bases and J shed 1 base, with 11 bases lying between them. The CDR3 here is CSATLGASGANVLTF. Written as DNA, the CDR3 is TGCAGTGCTACGTTAGGGGCGTCTGGGGCCAACGTCCTGACTTTC.

This clonotype was recorded a few times. The junction departs from the called germline gene at one end, perhaps through a read error. The rearrangement uses TRBV20-1 and TRBJ2-1; 9 bases align to TRBD2. Germline V CDR1 and CDR2: DFQATT, SNEGSKA (reference sequence). The CDR3 spans 16 residues. The CDR3 sequence is CCARSSSGTHYNEQFF. DNA for the CDR3: TGCTGTGCTAGGTCGTCTAGCGGGACCCACTACAATGAGCAGTTCTTC.

J is TRBJ2-2 and V is TRBV18; D call uncertain. This CDR3 is 14 amino acids long. Germline CDR1 and CDR2: KGHSH and LQKENI. Trimming removed 2 bases from V and 7 bases from J, with 11 bases in between. The CDR3 bases are TGTGCCAGCTCACCATCGTCAGATCTCGGGGAGCTGTTTTTT. This sequence encodes CASSPSSDLGELFF.

This chain connects TRBV30 to TRBJ1-2; tentatively, D is TRBD1 (5 bases). Between the trimmed V and J ends, which lost 0 bases and 5 bases, there was a span of 13 bases. This CDR3 comprises 14 residues. Germline CDR1 and CDR2: GTSNPN and SVGIG (reference sequence). DNA for the CDR3: TGTGCCTGGAGTGTCGGAACATGGACATATGGCTACACCTTC. It is translated as CAWSVGTWTYGYTF.